The 8 T cell receptor beta chains in this list originate from one sample, sequenced in a study of blood T cell repertoires in COVID-19. The protocol was immunoSEQ multiplex PCR, while the TCRdb copy is restricted to in-frame clones and leaves out a portion. The table shows 300,000 to 450,000 clones, with 85% to 90% occurring only once. Sequences were obtained from peripheral blood. These receptors were collected from a human donor in a cohort sampled during active COVID-19.

The chain links TRBV6-5 to TRBJ2-7; tentative D call: TRBD2 (6 bases). The V end lost 6 bases, the J end lost 2 bases, and 14 bases lay between the germline ends. Germline-derived CDR1 and CDR2 are MNHEY and SVGAGI. This CDR3 comprises 14 residues. CDR3 residues: CASRRDSGPYEQYF. CDR3 nucleotide sequence: TGTGCCAGCAGACGGGACTCGGGCCCCTACGAGCAGTACTTC.

The table lists this clone with a count of one. The chain employs TRBV27 and TRBJ2-7; 9 nucleotides line up with TRBD1. In germline, CDR1 is MNHEY, CDR2 SMNVEV (reference sequence). V lost 1 base, J lost 6 bases, and 13 bases stayed unmatched. The CDR3 totals 17 residues. In nucleotides, the CDR3 is TGTGCCAGCAGTTTATTTCCCCCCGGGACAGGGAGCCGCGAGCAGTACTTC. The encoded protein is CASSLFPPGTGSREQYF.

The chain has TRBV5-1 and TRBJ1-2; 10 bases are shared with TRBD1. The CDR3 runs 13 residues. With V trimmed by 2 bases and J by 7 bases, 2 bases remained unmatched. Germline CDR1 and CDR2: SGHRS and YFSETQ. CDR3 sequence reads: CASSFGTGVGYTF. CDR3 DNA sequence: TGCGCCAGCAGCTTCGGGACAGGGGTTGGCTACACCTTC.

CDR3 nucleotides: TGTGCCAGCAGCTCCGGCGGGCGGGTCCACGAGCAGTACTTC. This codes for CASSSGGRVHEQYF. The chain recombines TRBV5-6 with TRBJ2-7, with a possible D match to TRBD2 (5 bases). CDR3 size: 14 residues. Trimming shortened V by 3 bases and J by 5 bases, and 15 bases separated the two germline ends. Per the germline V gene, CDR1 is SGHDT and CDR2 is YYEEEE.

The chain combines TRBV19 with TRBJ1-1, with 7 bases identical to TRBD1. The germline V gene encodes CDR1 LNHDA and CDR2 SQIVND (reference sequence). This CDR3 spans 14 amino acids. With V trimmed by 5 bases and J by 6 bases, 9 bases remained unmatched. Written as DNA, the CDR3 is TGTGCCAGTAGTTCAACACAGGGGCGCGCTGAAGCTTTCTTT. This translates into CASSSTQGRAEAFF.

The chain employs TRBV10-3 and TRBJ2-3; 9 bases align to TRBD2. J was trimmed by 1 base and V by 4 bases; bases with no gene match: 6. Germline assignment: CDR1 ENHRY and CDR2 SYGVKD. This CDR3 region has 16 residues. Here the CDR3 reads CAISGILAGGTDTQYF. CDR3 DNA: TGTGCCATCAGTGGTATATTAGCGGGGGGCACAGATACGCAGTATTTT.

The rearrangement links TRBV5-8 to TRBJ1-4, with 7 nucleotides matching TRBD1. Unmatched junction bases numbered 10, after V lost 4 bases and J lost 7 bases. This CDR3 is 15 amino acids long. In germline, CDR1 is SGHTS, CDR2 YDEGEE. The CDR3 sequence: CASSPRQGPGEKLFF. The CDR3 DNA sequence: TGTGCCAGCAGCCCCCGACAGGGCCCGGGTGAAAAACTGTTTTTT.

This clone was counted only a few times. At the DNA level, this CDR3 is encoded by other sequences in the same sample as well. This chain connects TRBV4-2 to TRBJ2-1, with 11 bases identical to TRBD2. J gave up 4 bases and V 0 bases, and 2 bases lay outside the gene matches. CDR1 LGHNA and CDR2 YNFKEQ come from the germline V gene. This CDR3 region has 16 residues. In DNA, the CDR3 is TGTGCCAGCAGCCAAGATGGGACTAGCGGTTACAATGAGCAGTTCTTC. Its translation is CASSQDGTSGYNEQFF.